The 2 T cell receptor beta chains below come from one sample, sequenced in a study of cytomegalovirus exposure and HLA in healthy donors. PCR was performed using 60 Vbeta and 13 Jbeta primers. Sequencing was performed with immunoSEQ multiplex PCR; in TCRdb, only in-frame clones are kept and a portion is missing. The sample yields around 170,000 clones, approximately 71% seen once. What was sequenced was PBMCs. These receptor sequences come from a girl aged 5-17 years in good health and CMV-seronegative.

V and J are TRBV7-3 and TRBJ1-1, with 8 nucleotides matching TRBD1. Germline CDR1 reads SGHTA; CDR2 reads FQGTGA. The CDR3 spans 13 residues. With V trimmed by 2 bases and J by 4 bases, 0 bases remained unmatched. The CDR3 reads CASSLDRGTEAFF. The CDR3 DNA follows: TGTGCCAGCAGCTTAGACAGGGGCACTGAAGCTTTCTTT.

The chain combines TRBV28 with TRBJ1-2, with 8 bases that match TRBD1. Germline V gene sequence: CDR1 MDHEN, CDR2 SYDVKM. V lost 1 base and J lost 7; bases outside the gene matches: 5. The CDR3 sequence is 14 residues long. The CDR3 sequence: CASSLSRQGTGYTF. Written as DNA, the CDR3 is TGTGCCAGCAGTTTATCTAGACAGGGGACTGGCTACACCTTC.